This record concerns one T cell receptor beta chain sequence. Its antigen is currently not known. No base-level quality is on record; no much larger clone is a single base apart. These data belong to a study of T cell responses to AZD1222 COVID-19 vaccine (dated by TCRdb to the early 2020s). Turning to the overall study: TCR sequencing covered 233 trial participants: 200 to 220 given two doses of AZD1222 and about 26 given two doses of MenACWY control vaccine. Enrollment into the trials was organized by age into subgroups of 18-55, 56-69 and 70-plus years, and those subgroups contained roughly 150, 30 and 60 TCR-sequenced participants, respectively. Results the study describes overall, beyond this receptor: The 56-69-year group was small, and its depth increase did not reach significance, likely because of low power. Because no samples from the day 14 peak response were available, repertoires could be characterized only after the peak T cell response. A significant rise in spike-specific TCR breadth and depth was observed after two AZD1222 doses relative to day 0 and relative to MenACWY recipients. Conclusions about previously exposed vaccinees were limited because only a handful of AZD1222 recipients were SARS-CoV-2 seropositive at baseline. Vaccine-associated CD4 TCRs spanned the whole spike protein, with dominant responses in regions 160-218 and 743-854. Participants were mostly white British and included more females than males, and it was suggested by the authors that clonal diversity may have been underestimated. Reportedly, close to half of the unique spike-specific TCRs recognized epitopes lying outside the regions that are mutated in the B.1.351 and B.1.1.7 variants.

The time point label of this sample denotes: about 28 days (+/-7) after the second vaccine dose. AZD1222 recipients given second doses at about 4 weeks or at about 12 weeks were pooled, since spike-specific TCR depth and breadth were not found to differ between the two schedules. Vaccinee samples were obtained from the UK trials COV001 and COV002, which included a single-blind randomized controlled phase 2/3 trial of AZD1222 (ChAdOx1 nCoV-19) in healthy adults. For TCRbeta chain sequencing, PBMC samples were collected from trial participants at day 0 and at day 28 after the second dose. The CDR3 spans 17 residues, from the cysteine through the phenylalanine. Just CDR3 DNA is preserved here, 51 bases in frame from base 1. The germline V gene (reference sequence) supplies CDR1 LNHDA and CDR2 SQIVND. After removal of 3 bases from V and 0 bases from J, the junction retains 6 bases not matched to a gene.

The CDR3 regions of human TCRbeta chains were subjected to immunosequencing. Per the original workflow: TCRs in the repertoires were matched against a reference library of SARS-CoV-2-specific TCRs that had been generated with the MIRA antigen-specificity platform. Breadth was defined as the fraction of unique TCRs that were SARS-CoV-2-associated, and depth was defined as the fraction of total T cells that were SARS-CoV-2-associated. Using the MIRA data, every spike-specific TCR was mapped to the spike region that the TCR reacted to and assigned to either a CD4 or a CD8 class. Log10-transformed breadth and depth values were compared by one-way ANOVA with Sidak's multiple comparisons tests. This immuneACCESS table, as held by TCRdb, lists in-frame sequences with V and J called but not all clones. Of the missing ones, under half trace to an unresolved V gene in checked studies; the others have no known cause. From that table come the V and J calls and clone size; the DNA was used to work out D and trimming. This sample comprises 100,000 to 140,000 clones, about 90% of them detected only once. About 5% of the sample goes to the ten largest clones.

This receptor was obtained from an adult who received the AZD1222 COVID-19 vaccine. The chain links TRBV19 with TRBJ2-1; TRBD2 fits 9 bases in the junction. The starting material was peripheral blood, obtained 28 days after the second AZD1222 dose. The CDR3 reads as follows: CASSILAGISSYNEQFF. The bases are TGTGCCAGTAGTATTCTAGCGGGGATCAGCTCCTACAATGAGCAGTTCTTC.